This record looks at one T cell receptor beta chain sequence and its context. Its matching antigen is unknown. The sample comes from a study of cytomegalovirus exposure and HLA in healthy donors. General study results and limits: HLA alleles were associated with fewer than 20,000 TCR beta sequences in a later analysis at 0.05 false discovery rate. According to the study, approximately 150 TCR beta chains were cytomegalovirus-associated. A missense DCLRE1C variant was associated with V- and J-gene trimming of TCR beta chains in a later analysis, and an independent cohort replicated the association. In vitro assays verified that a few CMV-associated chains recognized CMV antigens specifically.

The study ran its PCR with 60 Vbeta and 13 Jbeta primers. Assay: immunoSEQ multiplex PCR; the TCRdb copy retains only in-frame clones and omits some. The sample has 45,000 to 55,000 clones. J gave up 7 bases and V 0 bases, and 3 bases lay outside the gene matches. The CDR3 is 13 residues long. Germline V lookup: CDR1 KGHSH, CDR2 LQKENI. What was sequenced was PBMCs. The chain combines TRBV18 with TRBJ2-7, with TRBD2 matching 7 bases. The source of this sequence is a male donor in good health and CMV-seropositive. The CDR3 loop reads CASSPPAGGEQYF. The CDR3 bases are TGTGCCAGCTCACCACCGGCCGGGGGGGAGCAGTACTTC.